Each of the 21 T cell receptor beta chains below was sequenced from the same sample in a study of neurological immune-mediated disorders. From the 5' RACE reads, TCRdb called clonotypes with MiXCR, one entry per CDR3 protein. The table has 10,000 to 12,000 distinct CDR3 sequences, 20% to 25% seen once. Sequencing used CD8+ T cells from blood. These receptors originate from a woman aged 40 to 50 with multiple sclerosis.

This clonotype is medium-sized within its sample. The rearrangement uses TRBV4-2 and TRBJ2-3, with 9 bases identical to TRBD2. The CDR3 is 18 residues long. Germline V CDR1 and CDR2: LGHNA, YNFKEQ. The V and J ends lost 4 bases and 4 bases, in that order; junction bases with no gene match: 15. CDR3 loop: CASSLGTSRGWGPDTQYF. The CDR3, as DNA: TGTGCCAGCAGCCTCGGGACTAGCAGGGGATGGGGCCCAGATACGCAGTATTTT.

This clonotype was seen at least ten times. This chain uses TRBV6-6 with TRBJ1-1, with D uncertain. Germline CDR1 reads MNHNY; CDR2 reads SVGAGI (reference sequence). This CDR3 comprises 11 residues. The V and J ends lost 10 bases and 5 bases respectively, with 11 bases between them. CDR3 region: CAIAVGTEAFF. In DNA form, the CDR3 reads TGTGCCATCGCGGTAGGGACTGAAGCTTTCTTT.

This clonotype is medium-sized within its sample. This chain joins TRBV29-1 and TRBJ2-7; 8 bases are a match to TRBD1. Trimming removed 4 bases from V and 3 bases from J; junction bases left unmatched: 5. The CDR3 is 13 residues long. Germline V gene sequence: CDR1 SQVTM, CDR2 ANQGSEA. The CDR3, as DNA: TGCAGCGTTGTTTACAGGGGGGACTACGAGCAGTACTTC. This encodes CSVVYRGDYEQYF.

A few counts support this clonotype. The chain joins TRBV7-2 to TRBJ1-4; TRBD1 matches at 7 bases. J was trimmed by 6 bases and V by 6 bases; bases with no gene match: 4. CDR1 is SGHTA and CDR2 is FQGNSA in the germline V gene. The length of the CDR3 is 13 residues. The CDR3 sequence: CASRRQGDEKLFF. The CDR3 DNA sequence: TGTGCCAGCAGGCGACAGGGTGATGAAAAACTGTTTTTT.

The genes are TRBV27 and TRBJ2-3, with D tentatively TRBD1 (5 bases). Deletions cut 6 bases from V and 5 bases from J, with 12 bases between. This CDR3 is built from 13 residues. Germline V gives CDR1 MNHEY, CDR2 SMNVEV (reference sequence). The CDR3, as DNA: TGTGCCAGCAGCCGAATGCAGGGAGATACGCAGTATTTT. Protein product: CASSRMQGDTQYF.

This clonotype is termed medium-sized (0.01 to 0.1%). This rearrangement joins TRBV5-1 to TRBJ1-5; possibly TRBD1 for D (5 bases). The CDR3 is 15 amino acids. Trimming left V 4 bases short and J 0 bases short, with 11 bases between. CDR1 is SGHRS, CDR2 YFSETQ, per germline. The CDR3 here is CASSQSGGSNQPQHF. The CDR3 DNA reads TGCGCCAGCAGCCAATCGGGGGGTAGCAATCAGCCCCAGCATTTT.

By sample share, this clonotype is medium-sized. The chain links TRBV20-1 to TRBJ1-2; D gene uncertain. Per germline, CDR1 DFQATT and CDR2 SNEGSKA (reference sequence). This CDR3 has 14 residues. The ends were cut back, 1 base at V and 6 bases at J, with 15 bases in the middle. The CDR3 spells CSARGLAVPDGYTF. The CDR3 DNA reads as TGCAGTGCTAGAGGACTGGCCGTCCCCGATGGCTACACCTTC.

By share, this clonotype counts as medium-sized. V and J are TRBV11-2 and TRBJ2-7; TRBD1 aligns across 8 bases. Trimming removed 6 bases from V and 13 bases from J; junction bases left unmatched: 14. This CDR3 region has 13 residues. CDR1 and CDR2 (germline): SGHAT, FQNNGV. The DNA of the CDR3 is TGTGCCAGCAGTTACCAAACTAGGGACAGGTCATACTTC. The encoded protein is CASSYQTRDRSYF.

In this sample, this clonotype turned up many times. The V and J genes are TRBV5-6 and TRBJ2-3; D is uncertain. Between the trimmed V and J ends, which lost 0 bases and 0 bases, there was a span of 8 bases. The length of the CDR3 is 15 residues. The germline gives CDR1 SGHDT, CDR2 YYEEEE. The CDR3 bases are TGTGCCAGCAGCTTGGGGCTGTCTAGCACAGATACGCAGTATTTT. It is translated as CASSLGLSSTDTQYF.

This clonotype was detected ten times or more. This chain connects TRBV5-6 to TRBJ2-1; 10 bases are a match to TRBD1. The CDR3 is 16 amino acids. In germline, CDR1 is SGHDT, CDR2 YYEEEE. Trimming removed 0 bases from V and 4 bases from J; junction bases left unmatched: 4. The CDR3 DNA is TGTGCCAGCAGCTTGGGACAGGGGGCGACATACAATGAGCAGTTCTTC. The encoded protein is CASSLGQGATYNEQFF.

The table lists this clonotype with many counts. The chain couples TRBV7-9 to TRBJ2-2; D unresolved. V gave up 3 bases and J gave up 6 bases, with 8 bases separating them. Germline V gene lookup returns CDR1 SEHNR and CDR2 FQNEAQ (reference sequence). CDR3 length: 13 amino acids. CDR3 nucleotide sequence: TGTGCCAGCAGCTTCTCCCCCTCCGGGGAGCTGTTTTTT. Translation gives CASSFSPSGELFF.

In nucleotides, the CDR3 is TGTGCCAGCAGCGTTGGGTGGGGTGAGCAGTTCTTC. Translated, it gives CASSVGWGEQFF. The rearrangement links TRBV7-2 to TRBJ2-1; D gene ambiguous. V was cut by 5 bases and J by 9 bases, with 11 bases left in between. CDR1 is SGHTA, CDR2 FQGNSA, per germline. This CDR3 has 12 amino acids.

The V gene is TRBV7-9, the J gene TRBJ2-3; 10 bases fit TRBD1. Germline V gives CDR1 SEHNR, CDR2 FQNEAQ (reference sequence). The CDR3 loop spans 17 amino acids. Germline trimming cut 3 bases from V and 0 bases from J; bases unmatched to any gene: 6. The CDR3 here is CASSFSGGQGSTDTQYF. As DNA, the CDR3 is TGTGCCAGCAGCTTCTCAGGGGGACAGGGGAGCACAGATACGCAGTATTTT.

By sample share, this clonotype is medium-sized (0.01 to 0.1%). The chain has TRBV5-1 and TRBJ2-1; tentatively, D is TRBD1 or TRBD2 (6 bases each). The CDR3 has 16 amino acids. The germline V and J ends were trimmed by 4 bases and 10 bases, with 24 bases remaining between them. CDR1 is SGHRS, CDR2 YFSETQ, per germline. CDR3 bases: TGCGCCAGCAGCCCGCCTGGTGGGGGGCCTTCAAACGAGCAGTTCTTC. It translates to CASSPPGGGPSNEQFF.

The rearrangement links TRBV6-4 to TRBJ2-1; 12 bases are a match to TRBD1. Germline trimming cut 6 bases from V and 6 bases from J; bases unmatched to any gene: 6. The CDR3 sequence is 15 residues long. CDR1 and CDR2 from the germline V gene are MRHNA and SNTAGT. The CDR3 is CASRDPGQGANEQFF. CDR3 DNA: TGTGCCAGCAGAGACCCGGGACAGGGGGCCAATGAGCAGTTCTTC.

As regards this clonotype: The junction departs from the called germline gene at one end, perhaps through a read error. The V and J genes are TRBV7-2 and TRBJ2-1; 8 bases fit TRBD2. Germline V lookup: CDR1 SGHTA, CDR2 FQGNSA. There are 14 residues in the CDR3. For the CDR3, the DNA is TGTGCCAGTAGCTTTGAACGGGGGGGCAATGAGCAGTTCTTC. Its translation is CASSFERGGNEQFF.

This chain links TRBV27 with TRBJ2-7; TRBD1 matches at 8 bases. The CDR3 sequence is 15 residues long. CDR1 MNHEY and CDR2 SMNVEV come from the germline V gene (reference sequence). With 6 bases clipped from V and 0 bases from J, the junction kept 7 bases outside the gene matches. This CDR3 is CASSLDRAPSYEQYF. CDR3 nucleotide sequence: TGTGCCAGCAGCCTGGACAGGGCACCCTCCTACGAGCAGTACTTC.

The V gene is TRBV12-3 or TRBV12-4, the J gene TRBJ2-3, with TRBD1 matching over 9 bases. This CDR3 spans 17 amino acids. Unmatched junction bases numbered 11, after V lost 5 bases and J lost 2 bases. Here the CDR3 reads CASSLLTGGISTDTQYF. Written as DNA, the CDR3 is TGTGCCAGCAGTCTCTTGACAGGGGGAATTTCCACAGATACGCAGTATTTT.

This clonotype was seen ten or more times. V usage is TRBV7-6 and J usage is TRBJ1-1; 8 positions agree with TRBD1. Trimming cost V 5 bases and J 6 bases; bases outside gene matches: 8. Germline assignment: CDR1 SGHVS and CDR2 FNYEAQ. This CDR3 has 14 residues. This CDR3 reads CASSLGQGAPEAFF. CDR3 nucleotides: TGTGCCAGCAGCCTAGGACAGGGTGCGCCTGAAGCTTTCTTT.

At least ten counts were recorded for this clonotype. The chain carries TRBV7-8 and TRBJ2-5; 11 bases agree with TRBD2. Germline trimming cut 4 bases from V and 2 bases from J; bases unmatched to any gene: 6. The CDR3 covers 16 residues. The V gene's germline CDR1 is SGHVS and CDR2 FQNEAQ. The CDR3 DNA sequence: TGTGCCAGCAGCTCGCCACTAGCGGGGGTACAAGAGACCCAGTACTTC. The encoded protein is CASSSPLAGVQETQYF.

Ten or more counts support this clonotype. This rearrangement joins TRBV11-2 to TRBJ2-3; TRBD1 might be the D (6 bases). Deletions cut 4 bases from V and 2 bases from J, with 19 bases between. From germline, CDR1 is SGHAT and CDR2 FQNNGV. This CDR3 is built from 17 residues. The CDR3 is CASSSRETGLSTDTQYF. The CDR3 DNA follows: TGTGCCAGCAGCTCCCGTGAGACAGGTCTCTCCACAGATACGCAGTATTTT.